The T cell receptor (beta chain) described here comes from a study of shared clonotypes between healthy human individuals. About this clone: The same CDR3 is also encoded by other DNA sequences in this sample.

Clones were sequenced by immunoSEQ multiplex PCR, and TCRdb holds only the in-frame ones, with some missing. The data hold 2 million to 2.5 million clones, with 85% to 95% observed a single time. Trimming removed 6 bases at V and 1 base at J, with 12 bases between. The CDR3 consists of 15 residues. Germline loops: CDR1 SNHLY, CDR2 FYNNEI. The chain recombines TRBV2 with TRBJ1-4, with D unresolved. This clonotype was obtained from a young man in good health. The sequencing sample was made of naive CD4+ T cells sorted from blood. The subset: CD45RA+ positively selected. The CDR3 nucleotides read TGTGCCAGCAGGGGTGACCGAGTAACTAATGAAAAACTGTTTTTT. Translated, it gives CASRGDRVTNEKLFF. Supplemented by reference TRBV2 and TRBJ1-4, the full variable domain reads EPEVTQTPSHQVTQMGQEVILRCVPISNHLYFYWYRQILGQKVEFLVSFYNNEISEKSEIFDDQFSVERPDGSNFTLKIRSTKLEDSAMYFCASRGDRVTNEKLFFGSGTQLSVL.